The 21 T cell receptor beta chains below all came from one sample that was sequenced in a study of blood T cell repertoires in COVID-19. Clones were sequenced by immunoSEQ multiplex PCR, and TCRdb holds only the in-frame ones, with some missing. The table has a few hundred thousand clones, about nine tenths seen once; the top ten hold about 1.5%. Material: peripheral blood. All receptors come from a woman aged 25 to 45 with COVID-19, enrolled during active disease.

V is TRBV20-1 and J is TRBJ2-7, with D uncertain. This CDR3 is 11 amino acids long. Germline-derived CDR1 and CDR2 are DFQATT and SNEGSKA (reference sequence). Trimming took off 2 bases at V and 4 bases at J, with 6 bases between the two ends. The CDR3 is CSARTEYEQYV. The CDR3 DNA reads as TGCAGTGCTAGAACGGAGTACGAGCAGTACGTC.

This chain connects TRBV4-3 to TRBJ2-7; D remains ambiguous. Trimming took 5 bases from V and 7 from J, leaving 15 bases between them. From germline, CDR1 is LGHNA and CDR2 YSLEER. The CDR3 consists of 13 residues. The CDR3 spells CASSSAVLREQYF. The CDR3 nucleotides read TGCGCCAGCAGCAGTGCGGTGTTACGGGAGCAGTACTTC.

Here the CDR3 reads CASSQEADFKQETQYF. Here the CDR3 DNA reads TGTGCCAGCAGCCAAGAGGCAGACTTCAAACAAGAGACCCAGTACTTC. V is TRBV4-2 and J is TRBJ2-5; no definite D call. CDR3 length: 16 residues. Between the trimmed V and J ends, which lost 0 bases and 2 bases, there was a span of 13 bases. Germline V CDR1 and CDR2: LGHNA, YNFKEQ.

The chain joins TRBV10-3 to TRBJ2-7; D is perhaps TRBD1 (6 bases). The CDR3 extends over 15 amino acids. Between the trimmed V and J ends, which lost 0 bases and 2 bases, there was a span of 11 bases. Germline assignment: CDR1 ENHRY and CDR2 SYGVKD. The CDR3 bases are TGTGCCATCAGTGAGTCCGAGGCAGGGGCCTACGAGCAGTACGTC. It yields the protein CAISESEAGAYEQYV.

This chain links TRBV10-3 with TRBJ1-2, with TRBD1 identical over 8 bases. The CDR3 loop spans 13 amino acids. The germline gives CDR1 ENHRY, CDR2 SYGVKD. With 10 bases clipped from V and 8 bases from J, the junction kept 12 bases outside the gene matches. The CDR3 protein is CASRGTGSFGYTF. DNA for the CDR3: TGTGCCAGCCGAGGGACAGGTTCATTCGGCTACACCTTC.

CDR3 DNA: TGTGCCAGCAGCTTGGAGACAGGGCCGGGGTATGGCTACACCTTC. It encodes CASSLETGPGYGYTF. The V gene is TRBV5-4, the J gene TRBJ1-2; 7 bases are shared with TRBD1. The CDR3 consists of 15 residues. The V gene's germline CDR1 is SGHNT and CDR2 YYREEE (reference sequence). J was trimmed by 5 bases and V by 0 bases; bases with no gene match: 7. The complete variable domain, with remaining parts taken from reference TRBV5-4 and TRBJ1-2, reads ETGVTQSPTHLIKTRGQQVTLRCSSQSGHNTVSWYQQALGQGPQFIFQYYREEENGRGNFPPRFSGLQFPNYSSELNVNALELDDSALYLCASSLETGPGYGYTFGSGTRLTVV.

This clone was counted only a few times. The V and J genes are TRBV18 and TRBJ1-1; 8 bases match TRBD1. The CDR3 sequence is 14 residues long. The V gene's germline CDR1 is KGHSH and CDR2 LQKENI. J was trimmed by 1 base and V by 5 bases; bases with no gene match: 3. The CDR3 DNA reads as TGTGCCAGCTCATCAGGGACAGGGAACACTGAAGCTTTCTTT. Translated, it gives CASSSGTGNTEAFF.

The rearrangement uses TRBV27 and TRBJ1-6; D is uncertain. Germline assignment: CDR1 MNHEY and CDR2 SMNVEV (reference sequence). This CDR3 comprises 14 residues. The ends were cut back, 2 bases at V and 7 bases at J, with 9 bases in the middle. In DNA, the CDR3 is TGTGCCAGCAGTTTACCAGGCTCCAATTCACCCCTCCACTTT. It codes for CASSLPGSNSPLHF.

Details on this clone: The sample has other DNA sequences that encode this CDR3 too. The chain has TRBV7-9 and TRBJ1-1; D unclear. The CDR3 has 12 residues. The V end was cut by 1 base, the J end by 7 bases, with 7 bases between. Germline CDR1 SEHNR, CDR2 FQNEAQ (reference sequence). In nucleotides, the CDR3 is TGTGCCAGCAGCTTAGTTCGAGGTGAAGCTTTCTTT. This gives the protein CASSLVRGEAFF.

The chain employs TRBV29-1 and TRBJ2-3; D possibly corresponds to TRBD1 (5 bases). The CDR3 spans 12 residues. Germline CDR1 SQVTM, CDR2 ANQGSEA. V was cut by 7 bases and J by 1 base, with 9 bases left in between. The CDR3 DNA reads as TGCAGCGCTAAACAGGGCACAGATACGCAGTATTTT. Translation: CSAKQGTDTQYF.

The V call is TRBV6-5, the J call TRBJ1-2, with D perhaps matching TRBD1 (5 bases). The V gene lost 7 bases and the J gene lost 4 bases, with 16 bases spanning the gap. Germline CDR1 and CDR2: MNHEY and SVGAGI. The CDR3 sequence is 14 residues long. The CDR3 DNA follows: TGTGCCAGCACGTTGGAACAGGAAATCTATGGCTACACCTTC. Protein: CASTLEQEIYGYTF.

The chain combines TRBV7-9 with TRBJ1-1, with 7 bases fitting TRBD1. The CDR3 sequence is 13 residues long. Trimming removed 5 bases from V and 7 bases from J; junction bases left unmatched: 7. Germline CDR1 is SEHNR and CDR2 is FQNEAQ (reference sequence). The CDR3 is CASSPTRTGEAFF. Here the CDR3 DNA reads TGTGCCAGCAGCCCTACCCGGACAGGTGAAGCTTTCTTT.

V and J are TRBV13 and TRBJ2-7; 8 bases line up with TRBD2. This CDR3 spans 15 amino acids. The V gene's germline CDR1 is PRHDT and CDR2 FYEKMQ (reference sequence). The V segment lost 1 base and the J segment 5 bases; nucleotides outside the gene matches: 7. DNA of the CDR3: TGTGCCAGCAGCTTAGCCGGGGGGGAATTCAACGAGCAGTACTTC. It translates to CASSLAGGEFNEQYF.

The gene calls are TRBV4-3 and TRBJ1-6; possibly TRBD1 for D (5 bases). CDR1 LGHNA and CDR2 YSLEER come from the germline V gene. This CDR3 region has 16 residues. V shed 1 base and J shed 4 bases, with 11 bases lying between them. In nucleotides, the CDR3 is TGCGCCAGCAGCCAAGGCAAAGGGGAATATAATTCACCCCTCCACTTT. The encoded protein is CASSQGKGEYNSPLHF.

The chain links TRBV18 to TRBJ1-5; D gene ambiguous. With 5 bases removed from V and 5 bases from J, the gap between germline ends came to 13 bases. Germline values: CDR1 KGHSH, CDR2 LQKENI. This CDR3 is built from 14 residues. In nucleotides, the CDR3 is TGTGCCAGCTCATCCCTACCCTCGGATCAGCCCCAGCATTTT. It is translated as CASSSLPSDQPQHF.

V and J are TRBV11-2 and TRBJ1-6, with 8 positions matching TRBD1. From germline, CDR1 is SGHAT and CDR2 FQNNGV. The CDR3 has 15 residues. Unmatched junction bases numbered 6, after V lost 2 bases and J lost 9 bases. The DNA of the CDR3 is TGTGCCAGCAGCTTAAATTCAGGGGGCTCTTCACCCCTCCACTTT. This codes for CASSLNSGGSSPLHF.

Written as DNA, the CDR3 is TGTGCCAGCAGTCTGTACAGGGCTGAAGCTTTCTTT. Translating it yields CASSLYRAEAFF. The chain couples TRBV12-3 or TRBV12-4 to TRBJ1-1; D is possibly TRBD1 (6 bases). The CDR3 loop spans 12 amino acids. Trimming removed 5 bases at V and 6 bases at J, with 10 bases between.

The chain combines TRBV5-1 with TRBJ2-5; 7 nucleotides agree with TRBD1. Germline V gives CDR1 SGHRS, CDR2 YFSETQ. This CDR3 has 15 residues. V shed 0 bases and J 5 bases; nucleotides not matched to a gene: 7. The CDR3 DNA reads TGCGCCAGCAGCTTGGTCGGACAGGCCATGGAGACCCAGTACTTC. Translation gives CASSLVGQAMETQYF.

CDR3 bases: TGTGCCAGCAGTTACTCCCAGGGCTACGAGCAGTACGTC. This gives the protein CASSYSQGYEQYV. V is TRBV6-5 and J is TRBJ2-7; D is possibly TRBD1 (5 bases). Trimming took 0 bases from V and 3 from J, leaving 6 bases between them. Germline CDR1 and CDR2: MNHEY and SVGAGI. The CDR3 is made up of 13 amino acids.

The chain joins TRBV12-5 to TRBJ2-1, with 9 positions matching TRBD1. Trimming removed 7 bases from V and 5 bases from J; junction bases left unmatched: 9. The CDR3 is 15 amino acids. CDR1 and CDR2 from the germline V gene are LGHNT and FRNRAP. The CDR3 bases are TGTGCTAGTGCCCTGGGGGACAGGGTAAACAATGAGCAGTTCTTC. Protein: CASALGDRVNNEQFF.

This clone was observed a few times. CDR3 coding DNA: TGTGCCAGTAGTATGTACTCCAGGGATTATGGCTACACCTTC. Its protein product is CASSMYSRDYGYTF. The rearrangement joins TRBV19 to TRBJ1-2; D may be TRBD1 (5 bases). V was trimmed by 3 bases and J by 5 bases, leaving 13 bases between them. The CDR3 covers 14 residues. Germline V CDR1 and CDR2: LNHDA, SQIVND (reference sequence). Full variable domain (remainder filled in from reference TRBV19 and TRBJ1-2): DGGITQSPKYLFRKEGQNVTLSCEQNLNHDAMYWYRQDPGQGLRLIYYSQIVNDFQKGDIAEGYSVSREKKESFPLTVTSAQKNPTAFYLCASSMYSRDYGYTFGSGTRLTVV.